The clone carrying this TCR beta chain was observed once. Its antigen is as yet unknown. Here immunoSEQ multiplex PCR was the method, and the copy in TCRdb shows in-frame clones only, minus some. The sample lists 160,000 or so clones; over 70% were seen once. This entry is derived from a study of T cell responses to AZD1222 COVID-19 vaccine. Study-level points and caveats: Donors in the cohort were predominantly white British and more often female, and clonal diversity was possibly underestimated. Along spike, vaccine-associated CD4 TCRs were found throughout, with dominance at 160-218 and 743-854.

Trimming removed 3 bases from V and 4 bases from J; junction bases left unmatched: 18. This CDR3 comprises 20 residues. The germline V gene encodes CDR1 KGHSH and CDR2 LQKENI. The gene calls are TRBV18 and TRBJ2-3; 11 positions match TRBD2. The specimen comprised peripheral blood, sampled 28 days after the second AZD1222 dose. This clonotype was obtained from an adult who received the AZD1222 COVID-19 vaccine. The CDR3 loop is CASSPIPVIAGGPGPDTQYF. In DNA, the CDR3 is TGTGCCAGCTCACCGATACCGGTAATAGCGGGAGGGCCTGGACCAGATACGCAGTATTTT.